This T cell receptor (beta chain) was captured by sequencing in a study of cytomegalovirus exposure and HLA in healthy donors. Study-wide results and caveats: It was reportedly the case that the classifier diagnosed cytomegalovirus status with high specificity and sensitivity. Later analysis placed DRB1 highest and HLA-C lowest in TCR association rates, which differed by HLA locus.

Worth noting for this clone: What it binds is not known.

The PCR used 60 Vbeta and 13 Jbeta primers. The authors' processing: Counted up in a later analysis, unique TCR beta chains came to 65 million to 80 million, with around 11 million shared. The method was immunoSEQ multiplex PCR; TCRdb's version includes in-frame clones alone and lacks a portion of them. Clone size and the V and J calls come from that table; the DNA yielded D and trimming. There are about 67,000 clones in the sample; over 75% occur only once, and about 4.5% lies in the top ten. The ends lost 7 bases at V and 4 bases at J; junction bases unmatched: 1. Germline CDR1 reads SNHLY; CDR2 reads FYNNEI. CDR3 length: 12 residues. Healthy bone marrow donors supplied every sample.

This TCR derives from a woman between 25 and 40 years old in good health and CMV-seronegative. The gene calls are TRBV2 and TRBJ2-1; 7 bases line up with TRBD1. Sequencing used PBMCs. The CDR3 is CASTGQYNEQFF. The CDR3 coding sequence is TGTGCCAGCACGGGACAGTACAATGAGCAGTTCTTC. Based on the CDR3 plus reference TRBV2 and TRBJ2-1, the full variable domain is EPEVTQTPSHQVTQMGQEVILRCVPISNHLYFYWYRQILGQKVEFLVSFYNNEISEKSEIFDDQFSVERPDGSNFTLKIRSTKLEDSAMYFCASTGQYNEQFFGPGTRLTVL.